One sample yielded the 29 T cell receptor beta chains listed below, sequenced in a study of CD8 T cells in Susac syndrome. Random hexamers primed reverse transcription of about 0.5 to 1 ug RNA. A single record per CDR3 protein comes from TCRdb applying MiXCR to the immunoSEQ multiplex PCR reads. The sample consists of over 150,000 distinct CDR3 sequences, 90% to 95% of them appearing once. Sequenced material: CD4+ T cells from PBMCs. Every receptor here comes from a human donor with multiple sclerosis.

The genes are TRBV19 and TRBJ2-2; 8 nucleotides agree with TRBD1. The germline V gene has CDR1 LNHDA and CDR2 SQIVND (reference sequence). Trimming removed 3 bases from V and 2 bases from J; junction bases left unmatched: 8. The CDR3 is 17 amino acids. The CDR3 is CASSILGDRRNTGELFF. Here the CDR3 DNA reads TGTGCCAGTAGTATCTTGGGGGACAGGCGAAACACCGGGGAGCTGTTTTTT.

The J gene is TRBJ1-1, the V gene TRBV30; D gene unclear. The germline V and J ends were trimmed by 8 bases and 1 base, with 8 bases remaining between them. CDR1 and CDR2 from the germline V gene are GTSNPN and SVGIG (reference sequence). This CDR3 comprises 11 residues. The CDR3 DNA reads TGTGCCGGCGGACGGAACACTGAAGCTTTCTTT. Protein: CAGGRNTEAFF. The variable domain in full, with the rest retrieved from reference TRBV30 and TRBJ1-1, is SQTIHQWPATLVQPVGSPLSLECTVEGTSNPNLYWYRQAAGRGLQLLFYSVGIGQISSEVPQNLSASRPQDRQFILSSKKLLLSDSGFYLCAGGRNTEAFFGQGTRLTVV.

The chain has TRBV4-1 and TRBJ2-1; D may be TRBD2 (5 bases). The CDR3 loop spans 16 amino acids. V lost 0 bases to trimming and J lost 0 bases, with 9 bases between them. The germline V gene has CDR1 MGHRA and CDR2 YSYEKL. The chain's CDR3 is CASSQDPGGSYNEQFF. The DNA for the CDR3 is TGCGCCAGCAGCCAAGATCCCGGAGGCTCCTACAATGAGCAGTTCTTC.

The V and J genes are TRBV4-1 and TRBJ1-2; TRBD1 is a possible D gene (6 bases). Germline V gives CDR1 MGHRA, CDR2 YSYEKL. With 3 bases removed from V and 8 bases from J, the gap between germline ends came to 22 bases. CDR3 length: 16 residues. The CDR3: CASSHQHLTGGSGYTF. The CDR3 bases are TGCGCCAGCAGCCACCAACACCTGACAGGAGGGTCCGGCTACACCTTC.

The chain joins TRBV9 to TRBJ2-3; the match to TRBD2 covers 16 bases. This CDR3 is built from 18 residues. The ends lost 2 bases at V and 3 bases at J; junction bases unmatched: 6. Looked up from germline, CDR1 is SGDLS and CDR2 is YYNGEE. Written as DNA, the CDR3 is TGTGCCAGCAGCGTGGGGACTAGCGGGAGGGTGTTGACAGATACGCAGTATTTT. It yields the protein CASSVGTSGRVLTDTQYF.

This clonotype showed up just once. The gene calls are TRBV29-1 and TRBJ1-1, with a weak D call TRBD1 (5 bases). The V and J ends lost 7 bases and 4 bases respectively, with 19 bases between them. Germline values: CDR1 SQVTM, CDR2 ANQGSEA. This CDR3 region has 14 residues. The CDR3 here is CSGFSSGVGTEAFF. In nucleotides, the CDR3 is TGCAGCGGTTTCTCCTCGGGGGTGGGCACTGAAGCTTTCTTT.

The chain links TRBV20-1 to TRBJ1-2; D remains unclear. V lost 6 bases, J lost 8 bases, and 19 bases lay in between. CDR1 is DFQATT, CDR2 SNEGSKA, per germline (reference sequence). The CDR3 runs to 13 residues. The CDR3 reads CSAELLTSGGYTF. CDR3 bases: TGCAGTGCCGAACTCCTGACCTCGGGGGGCTACACCTTC.

This clonotype was counted only a few times. This chain links TRBV18 with TRBJ2-7; 10 nucleotides agree with TRBD1. The trim removed 3 bases at V and 7 bases at J, leaving 0 bases unmatched. Germline loops: CDR1 KGHSH, CDR2 LQKENI. This CDR3 contains 12 residues. The CDR3 nucleotides read TGTGCCAGCTCACCGGGACAGGGGGAGCAGTACTTC. Translating gives CASSPGQGEQYF.

This chain links TRBV3-1 with TRBJ2-3; D is uncertain. The CDR3 is 12 amino acids. In germline, CDR1 is LGHDT, CDR2 YNNKEL (reference sequence). Deletions cut 4 bases from V and 3 bases from J, with 5 bases between. DNA for the CDR3: TGTGCCAGCAGCCCTCAGACAGATACGCAGTATTTT. This translates into CASSPQTDTQYF.

This chain connects TRBV5-1 to TRBJ2-4, with D maybe TRBD1 (6 bases). Trimming removed 0 bases at V and 7 bases at J, with 11 bases between. The V gene's germline CDR1 is SGHRS and CDR2 YFSETQ. The CDR3 contains 14 residues. CDR3 loop: CASSLDGGANIQYF. For the CDR3, the DNA is TGCGCCAGCAGCTTGGATGGGGGCGCGAACATTCAGTACTTC.

The CDR3 coding sequence is TGCGCCAGCAGCTTGGAACTAGCGGGACCAGATACGCAGTATTTT. Translated, it gives CASSLELAGPDTQYF. V is TRBV5-1 and J is TRBJ2-3; 10 positions match TRBD2. V lost 0 bases to trimming and J lost 4 bases; unmatched junction nucleotides: 2. The CDR3 is 15 residues long. From germline, CDR1 is SGHRS and CDR2 YFSETQ.

This chain uses TRBV2 with TRBJ1-1; D is possibly TRBD1 (5 bases). V lost 6 bases, J lost 1 base, and 18 bases lay in between. The germline gives CDR1 SNHLY, CDR2 FYNNEI. There are 16 residues in the CDR3. CDR3 sequence (DNA): TGTGCCAGCAGGGGTACGGTCAGGGCGGGGAACACTGAAGCTTTCTTT. The encoded protein is CASRGTVRAGNTEAFF.

In nucleotides, the CDR3 is TGTGCCAGCAGCGCGGACAGGGCACAAGAGACCCAGTACTTC. Translated: CASSADRAQETQYF. The rearrangement joins TRBV11-3 to TRBJ2-5; 8 bases match TRBD1. CDR1 and CDR2 (germline): SGHNT, YENEEA. Trimming removed 5 bases from V and 2 bases from J; junction bases left unmatched: 4. The CDR3 extends over 14 amino acids.

The CDR3 loop is CASRKSRGAQETQYF. The CDR3 DNA follows: TGCGCCAGCAGGAAGAGCAGGGGAGCTCAAGAGACCCAGTACTTC. The chain is built from TRBV5-1 and TRBJ2-5, with a possible D match to TRBD1 (6 bases). The CDR3 extends over 15 amino acids. CDR1 is SGHRS and CDR2 is YFSETQ in the germline V gene. The V end was cut by 5 bases, the J end by 2 bases, with 16 bases between.

For the CDR3, the DNA is TGTGCCAGCTCACCAGGACAGGGACTCTCCTACGAGCAGTACTTC. This sequence encodes CASSPGQGLSYEQYF. The chain is built from TRBV18 and TRBJ2-7; 8 bases match TRBD1. The J segment lost 0 bases and the V segment lost 2 bases, leaving 3 bases of the junction unmatched. The CDR3 spans 15 residues. Per the germline V gene, CDR1 is KGHSH and CDR2 is LQKENI.

Points on this clonotype: The junction and the germline gene differ at one end; a read error may be behind it. V and J are TRBV7-7 and TRBJ2-3; a possible D gene is TRBD2 (5 bases). The CDR3 totals 13 residues. From germline, CDR1 is SSHAT and CDR2 FNYEAQ (reference sequence). CDR3 DNA sequence: TGTGCTAGCAGCTTAGCGCCGCAGTATACGCAGTATTTT. Protein product: CASSLAPQYTQYF.

The chain combines TRBV10-3 with TRBJ2-5; 9 bases match TRBD2. The CDR3 is 15 residues long. V lost 4 bases and J lost 5; bases outside the gene matches: 8. In germline, CDR1 is ENHRY, CDR2 SYGVKD. The CDR3 nucleotides are TGTGCCATCAGTGGAGAGCGGGGGGTCGGGGAGACCCAGTACTTC. It yields the protein CAISGERGVGETQYF.

Written as DNA, the CDR3 is TGCAGCGTTGAAGACCCAGGGCAGCCCCAAGAAGCTTTCTTT. It codes for CSVEDPGQPQEAFF. The chain uses TRBV29-1 and TRBJ1-1, with a tentative D call TRBD1 (5 bases). CDR3 size: 14 residues. The V gene's germline CDR1 is SQVTM and CDR2 ANQGSEA. V lost 0 bases and J 8 bases, leaving 16 bases between the germline ends. Based on the CDR3 plus reference TRBV29-1 and TRBJ1-1, the full variable domain is SAVISQKPSRDICQRGTSLTIQCQVDSQVTMMFWYRQQPGQSLTLIATANQGSEATYESGFVIDKFPISRPNLTFSTLTVSNMSPEDSSIYLCSVEDPGQPQEAFFGQGTRLTVV.

This clonotype was recorded once. V gene TRBV24-1 combines with J gene TRBJ2-5; 8 nucleotides line up with TRBD1. The trim removed 4 bases at V and 7 bases at J, leaving 10 bases unmatched. This CDR3 has 15 residues. CDR1 and CDR2 (germline): KGHDR, SFDVKD. For the CDR3, the DNA is TGTGCCACCAGTGACCCCGGACAGGGCGTAGGGACCCAGTACTTC. It is translated as CATSDPGQGVGTQYF.

V and J are TRBV30 and TRBJ2-2; either TRBD1 or TRBD2 may fit D (5 bases each). The CDR3 sequence is 13 residues long. Germline-derived CDR1 and CDR2 are GTSNPN and SVGIG (reference sequence). V was shortened by 6 bases and J by 1 base, with 9 bases between the two germline ends. CDR3 DNA sequence: TGTGCCTGCCGAGGGGTGAACACCGGGGAGCTGTTTTTT. It codes for CACRGVNTGELFF.

J is TRBJ2-2 and V is TRBV19; no definite D call. Trimming shortened V by 10 bases and J by 5 bases, and 17 bases separated the two germline ends. The CDR3 has 14 residues. CDR1 and CDR2 from the germline V gene are LNHDA and SQIVND (reference sequence). CDR3 region: CATSPMVRTGELFF. The CDR3 coding sequence is TGTGCCACCTCCCCCATGGTGAGGACCGGGGAGCTGTTTTTT.

The chain has TRBV6-6 and TRBJ1-2, with D possibly matching TRBD1 (5 bases). The germline V gene has CDR1 MNHNY and CDR2 SVGAGI (reference sequence). The CDR3 is 13 amino acids. V was pared by 4 bases and J by 4 bases, with 10 bases between. DNA of the CDR3: TGTGCCAGCAGTTCTGGGACGACCTATGGCTACACCTTC. It is translated as CASSSGTTYGYTF.

The V and J genes are TRBV24-1 and TRBJ2-1, with 11 positions matching TRBD1. The CDR3 spans 17 residues. After removal of 2 bases from V and 3 bases from J, the junction contained 5 bases not matched to a gene. Germline CDR1 KGHDR, CDR2 SFDVKD. CDR3 in amino acids: CATSDWAGTGGYNEQFF. The DNA for the CDR3 is TGTGCCACCAGTGATTGGGCCGGGACAGGGGGCTACAATGAGCAGTTCTTC.

V gene TRBV5-1 combines with J gene TRBJ2-7; 13 positions agree with TRBD2. Germline CDR1 reads SGHRS; CDR2 reads YFSETQ. The CDR3 is 16 amino acids. V lost 4 bases, J lost 6 bases, and 10 bases stayed unmatched. In DNA, the CDR3 is TGCGCCAGCAGCAGACTCTCCGGGACTAGCGGGACCGAGCAGTACTTC. This sequence encodes CASSRLSGTSGTEQYF. Using reference TRBV5-1 and TRBJ2-7 for the parts outside the CDR3, the full variable domain is KAGVTQTPRYLIKTRGQQVTLSCSPISGHRSVSWYQQTPGQGLQFLFEYFSETQRNKGNFPGRFSGRQFSNSRSEMNVSTLELGDSALYLCASSRLSGTSGTEQYFGPGTRLTVT.

The chain couples TRBV9 to TRBJ1-1; D is uncertain. CDR3 length: 14 residues. V lost 4 bases and J lost 1, with 11 bases in between. CDR1 is SGDLS and CDR2 is YYNGEE in the germline V gene. CDR3 nucleotides: TGTGCCAGCAGCCCCAGAGGAAAGAACACTGAAGCTTTCTTT. Translated, it gives CASSPRGKNTEAFF.

The V gene is TRBV7-2, the J gene TRBJ2-3; 9 nucleotides line up with TRBD1. The germline V gene encodes CDR1 SGHTA and CDR2 FQGNSA. The V segment lost 6 bases and the J segment 1 base; nucleotides outside the gene matches: 5. This CDR3 has 15 residues. DNA for the CDR3: TGTGCCAGCAGACGGGGACAGGGAGGCACAGATACGCAGTATTTT. This gives the protein CASRRGQGGTDTQYF.

V and J are TRBV5-1 and TRBJ2-2; 11 bases line up with TRBD1. CDR1 and CDR2 (germline): SGHRS, YFSETQ. The CDR3 has 16 amino acids. Trimming removed 3 bases from V and 6 bases from J; junction bases left unmatched: 7. As DNA, the CDR3 is TGCGCCAGCAGCTCTACCCCGGGACAGGGGGCCGGGGAGCTGTTTTTT. Protein: CASSSTPGQGAGELFF. The full variable domain, with the rest looked up from reference TRBV5-1 and TRBJ2-2, is KAGVTQTPRYLIKTRGQQVTLSCSPISGHRSVSWYQQTPGQGLQFLFEYFSETQRNKGNFPGRFSGRQFSNSRSEMNVSTLELGDSALYLCASSSTPGQGAGELFFGEGSRLTVL.

This rearrangement joins TRBV5-1 to TRBJ2-7; 8 nucleotides match TRBD1. Per germline, CDR1 SGHRS and CDR2 YFSETQ. J lost 3 bases, V lost 1 base, and 6 bases had no gene match. There are 15 residues in the CDR3. The CDR3 nucleotides read TGCGCCAGCAGCTTGCAGGGGGCGGAAAACTACGAGCAGTACTTC. Its translation is CASSLQGAENYEQYF.

The chain uses TRBV27 and TRBJ2-5; 8 bases are a match to TRBD1. The germline V gene has CDR1 MNHEY and CDR2 SMNVEV (reference sequence). The CDR3 is made up of 14 amino acids. After removal of 5 bases from V and 5 bases from J, the junction contained 7 bases not matched to a gene. CDR3 region: CASSTLRGRETQYF. The CDR3 region has the DNA TGTGCCAGCAGTACTCTCAGGGGGCGGGAGACCCAGTACTTC.